The clone carrying this T cell receptor (beta chain) has a handful of counts. The antigen remains unidentified. V lost 4 bases, J lost 5 bases, and 14 bases lay in between. The CDR3 covers 14 residues. Germline V lookup: CDR1 SGDLS, CDR2 YYNGEE. Those with hyperthyroidism were 18 to 65 years old, newly diagnosed, and ill for under 2 months. This sample is drawn from a study of T cells in Graves' hyperthyroidism and ophthalmopathy. It was RNA transcripts that yielded the amplified TCR beta CDR3 regions. When the TCR CDR3 underwent first-round RT-PCR, the HTBI primer set was used. One entry per CDR3 protein results from TCRdb running MiXCR on the multiplex PCR reads. The sample yields a few hundred thousand distinct CDR3 sequences, more than 20% seen once. Study-level points and caveats: Researchers report that a 13 V-J model separated ophthalmopathy from stable hyperthyroidism.

The gene calls are TRBV9 and TRBJ2-3; D may be TRBD1 (6 bases). This TCR derives from a man younger than 35 with Graves' hyperthyroidism. Sample: blood. CDR3 sequence reads: CASSPGPGEDTQYF. CDR3 sequence (DNA): TGTGCCAGCAGCCCCGGACCAGGGGAAGATACGCAGTATTTT.